This TCR beta chain was documented in a study of T cells in Graves' hyperthyroidism and ophthalmopathy. Using RNA transcripts as the source, TCR beta CDR3 regions were amplified. HTBI primers were the set used in a first-round RT-PCR of the TCR CDR3. Via MiXCR, TCRdb re-called the multiplex PCR reads, giving one row per CDR3 protein. The profile shows 750,000 to 900,000 distinct CDR3 sequences, around 39% of them singletons. This CDR3 spans 17 amino acids. CDR1 ENHRY and CDR2 SYGVKD come from the germline V gene. V was clipped by 3 bases and J by 2 bases, with 14 bases between them. This TCR was recovered from a man aged 18 to 29 with Graves' hyperthyroidism. Sequencing was performed on blood. The V gene is TRBV10-3, the J gene TRBJ2-6; tentatively, D is TRBD2 (6 bases). CDR3 sequence reads: CAISDVGSATGANVLTF. DNA for the CDR3: TGTGCCATCAGTGACGTCGGGAGTGCCACTGGGGCCAACGTCCTGACTTTC.